Described below is a single T cell receptor (beta chain) sequence and its context. These data come from a study of shared clonotypes between healthy human individuals. The V end was cut by 6 bases, the J end by 1 base, with 21 bases between. This CDR3 is 17 amino acids long. In germline, CDR1 is MGHDK, CDR2 SYGVNS. Repertoires were generated with immunoSEQ multiplex PCR, while TCRdb's copy carries only in-frame clones and drops some. This table has 600,000 to 750,000 clones, 80% to 95% appearing once. Sequencing was carried out using memory CD8+ T cells from PBMCs. As to subset: CD45RO+ cells pooled with CCR7-negative TemRA cells. The origin of this receptor is a man younger than 30 in good health. Some clones in this sample may be carry-over from other donors' samples. V and J are TRBV25-1 and TRBJ1-1; D remains unclear. CDR3 residues: CASSQTEVATGNTEAFF. The CDR3 DNA reads as TGTGCCAGCAGCCAGACGGAAGTTGCAACGGGGAACACTGAAGCTTTCTTT.